These 31 T cell receptor beta chains share one sample of origin, sequenced in a study of T cell repertoires in aging, cancer and after chemotherapy. Rearranged V-D-J TRB sequences were amplified with a mixed TRB-A/B primer pool. TCRdb recomputed calls from the multiplex PCR reads with MiXCR, one row per CDR3 protein. Of under 4,000 distinct CDR3 sequences listed, 25% to 35% were seen once; the top ten hold 22%. Amplification of TCR beta used genomic DNA extracted from peripheral blood. Sequencing was carried out using blood. Receptor source: a human donor with a solid tumor.

This clonotype came up a few times. CDR3 loop: CATSDPGLTPNEQFF. The CDR3, as DNA: TGTGCCACCAGTGACCCCGGACTAACCCCCAATGAGCAGTTCTTC. The chain has TRBV24-1 and TRBJ2-1, with a possible D match to TRBD2 (6 bases). The germline CDR1 and CDR2 sequences are KGHDR and SFDVKD. The CDR3 is 15 residues long. V was pared by 4 bases and J by 6 bases, with 15 bases between.

The chain joins TRBV18 to TRBJ1-5, with TRBD1 identical over 8 bases. Trimming removed 3 bases from V and 5 bases from J; junction bases left unmatched: 3. Per germline, CDR1 KGHSH and CDR2 LQKENI. The CDR3 totals 14 residues. The CDR3 protein is CASSPQGAYQPQHF. CDR3 DNA sequence: TGTGCCAGCTCACCGCAGGGGGCTTATCAGCCCCAGCATTTT. Variable domain in full (rest from reference TRBV18 and TRBJ1-5): NAGVMQNPRHLVRRRGQEARLRCSPMKGHSHVYWYRQLPEEGLKFMVYLQKENIIDESGMPKERFSAEFPKEGPSILRIQQVVRGDSAAYFCASSPQGAYQPQHFGDGTRLSIL.

This clonotype was recorded a few times. This chain connects TRBV5-4 to TRBJ2-6; the D is unclear. Germline V CDR1 and CDR2: SGHNT, YYREEE (reference sequence). V was trimmed by 3 bases and J by 0 bases, leaving 7 bases between them. This CDR3 region has 15 residues. CDR3 region: CASSWGSSGANVLTF. In DNA form, the CDR3 reads TGTGCCAGCAGCTGGGGTAGCTCTGGGGCCAACGTCCTGACTTTC.

A note on this clonotype: An end of the junction differs from the germline gene, which may be a read error. The chain combines TRBV5-1 with TRBJ1-2; D unresolved. CDR1 and CDR2 from the germline V gene are SGHRS and YFSETQ. This CDR3 is built from 13 residues. The CDR3 bases are TGTGCCAGCAGCTTACTAAGGAACTATAACTACACCTTC. Its protein is CASSLLRNYNYTF.

As for this clonotype: The germline gene is not matched at one end of the junction; a read error may be the cause. The gene calls are TRBV12-3 or TRBV12-4 and TRBJ1-5; 7 bases map to TRBD1. The CDR3 loop spans 13 amino acids. The CDR3 DNA reads as TGTGCCAGCAGCTTAGGGGGCCGACCGCCCCAGCATTTT. Translating it yields CASSLGGRPPQHF.

This chain connects TRBV7-4 to TRBJ2-3; 11 positions match TRBD2. CDR3 length: 18 amino acids. Germline loops: CDR1 SGHVT, CDR2 SQSDAQ. The ends lost 3 bases at V and 1 base at J; junction bases unmatched: 9. The CDR3: CASSFGTSGSWGTDTQYF. DNA for the CDR3: TGTGCCAGCAGCTTTGGTACTAGCGGGAGTTGGGGCACAGATACGCAGTATTTT.

This clonotype was found a few times. The chain is built from TRBV29-1 and TRBJ1-1; possible D gene TRBD1, 6 bases. The CDR3 is 14 amino acids. V gave up 4 bases and J gave up 5 bases, with 17 bases separating them. Germline lookup yields CDR1 SQVTM and CDR2 ANQGSEA. CDR3 DNA: TGCAGCGTTGCCAGGGGAACGTGGGAAACTGAAGCTTTCTTT. This sequence encodes CSVARGTWETEAFF.

This sequence joins TRBV12-3 or TRBV12-4 and TRBJ2-1, with TRBD2 matching over 12 bases. The CDR3 runs to 15 residues. After removal of 6 bases from V and 3 bases from J, the junction contained 3 bases not matched to a gene. For the CDR3, the DNA is TGTGCCAGCAGCCAGACTAGCGGGAGCTACAATGAGCAGTTCTTC. Its protein product is CASSQTSGSYNEQFF.

This rearrangement joins TRBV10-3 to TRBJ1-1, with a weak D call TRBD1 (6 bases). The CDR3 totals 14 residues. CDR1 is ENHRY and CDR2 is SYGVKD in the germline V gene. Trimming shortened V by 7 bases and J by 3 bases, and 15 bases separated the two germline ends. The DNA for the CDR3 is TGTGCCATCACCGAACAGGGTCAAGACACTGAAGCTTTCTTT. This translates into CAITEQGQDTEAFF.

The sample holds a few counts of this clonotype. The rearrangement joins TRBV20-1 to TRBJ2-5; TRBD2 agrees at 10 bases. The CDR3 sequence is 11 residues long. Germline V gives CDR1 DFQATT, CDR2 SNEGSKA (reference sequence). The V segment lost 7 bases and the J segment 5 bases; nucleotides outside the gene matches: 1. In nucleotides, the CDR3 is TGCAGTGAGCGGGGGGGCGAGACCCAGTACTTC. Its protein product is CSERGGETQYF.

In its sample, this clonotype was seen a few times. This chain uses TRBV18 with TRBJ2-4, with 11 nucleotides matching TRBD1. The CDR3 runs 12 residues. Per the germline V gene, CDR1 is KGHSH and CDR2 is LQKENI. The ends lost 4 bases at V and 14 bases at J; junction bases unmatched: 4. CDR3 sequence reads: CASSQGTGGEYF. CDR3 DNA sequence: TGTGCCAGCTCACAAGGGACAGGGGGGGAGTACTTC.

This chain joins TRBV6-6 and TRBJ2-3; D is uncertain. Trimming left V 0 bases short and J 4 bases short, with 5 bases between. Germline lookup yields CDR1 MNHNY and CDR2 SVGAGI (reference sequence). The CDR3 runs to 13 residues. The CDR3 DNA sequence: TGTGCCAGCAGTTACTCGAGGTCAGATACGCAGTATTTT. Translated, it gives CASSYSRSDTQYF.

Of note for this clonotype: Just one base apart from a much larger clone, this may be a read error. The gene calls are TRBV30 and TRBJ2-5; the D gene is possibly TRBD2 (5 bases). V was clipped by 4 bases and J by 5 bases, with 17 bases between them. The CDR3 is made up of 14 amino acids. Germline values: CDR1 GTSNPN, CDR2 SVGIG (reference sequence). CDR3 coding DNA: TGTGCCTGGAAGAGGGCGGATAACCGTGAGACCCAGTACTTC. The encoded protein is CAWKRADNRETQYF. Using reference TRBV30 and TRBJ2-5 for the parts outside the CDR3, the full variable domain is SQTIHQWPATLVQPVGSPLSLECTVEGTSNPNLYWYRQAAGRGLQLLFYSVGIGQISSEVPQNLSASRPQDRQFILSSKKLLLSDSGFYLCAWKRADNRETQYFGPGTRLLVL.

This clonotype has a handful of counts. The chain couples TRBV7-2 to TRBJ1-1; D remains unclear. Germline V gene data show CDR1 as SGHTA and CDR2 as FQGNSA. The CDR3 sequence is 16 residues long. Between the trimmed V and J ends, which lost 1 base and 0 bases, there was a span of 12 bases. The CDR3 DNA is TGTGCCAGCAGCTTAGGTTGGAGTAGGATGAACACTGAAGCTTTCTTT. Protein product: CASSLGWSRMNTEAFF. The full variable domain, its missing parts supplied by reference TRBV7-2 and TRBJ1-1, is GAGVSQSPSNKVTEKGKDVELRCDPISGHTALYWYRQSLGQGLEFLIYFQGNSAPDKSGLPSDRFSAERTGGSVSTLTIQRTQQEDSAVYLCASSLGWSRMNTEAFFGQGTRLTVV.

This clonotype has just a few counts. As DNA, the CDR3 is TGTGCCAGCACCAACGGGGGCCCCACAGATACGCAGTATTTT. It is translated as CASTNGGPTDTQYF. The chain joins TRBV6-2 or TRBV6-3 to TRBJ2-3, with D perhaps matching TRBD1 or TRBD2 (6 bases each). Trimming shortened V by 7 bases and J by 2 bases, and 13 bases separated the two germline ends. Germline CDR1 reads MNHEY; CDR2 reads SVGEGT. The CDR3 is 14 amino acids.

This clonotype was detected only a few times. J is TRBJ2-1 and V is TRBV27; the D gene is possibly TRBD2 (6 bases). CDR1 is MNHEY, CDR2 SMNVEV, per germline (reference sequence). The V gene lost 5 bases and the J gene lost 3 bases, with 17 bases spanning the gap. This CDR3 has 16 residues. The CDR3 spells CASSPLPGLIYNEQFF. As DNA, the CDR3 is TGTGCCAGCAGTCCGCTACCGGGACTGATCTACAATGAGCAGTTCTTC.

In this sample, this clonotype is medium-sized. The chain has TRBV19 and TRBJ2-3; no clear D gene. This CDR3 has 11 amino acids. Germline V lookup: CDR1 LNHDA, CDR2 SQIVND (reference sequence). V dropped 6 bases and J dropped 3 bases, with 4 bases sitting between them. For the CDR3, the DNA is TGTGCCAGTAGCGATACAGATACGCAGTATTTT. Encoded protein: CASSDTDTQYF.

Relative to its sample, this clonotype is medium-sized. The rearrangement joins TRBV30 to TRBJ1-5; D unresolved. The length of the CDR3 is 13 residues. The germline gives CDR1 GTSNPN, CDR2 SVGIG (reference sequence). The V gene lost 0 bases and the J gene lost 1 base, with 4 bases spanning the gap. The CDR3 region is CAWSVDSNQPQHF. DNA of the CDR3: TGTGCCTGGAGTGTCGACAGCAATCAGCCCCAGCATTTT.

A word on this clonotype: Possible read error: a much larger clone is one base away. The V and J genes are TRBV29-1 and TRBJ1-2; TRBD1 matches 10 bases. There are 15 residues in the CDR3. Trimming cost V 3 bases and J 0 bases; bases outside gene matches: 4. CDR1 and CDR2 from the germline V gene are SQVTM and ANQGSEA. The CDR3 loop is CSVDGDRGTNYGYTF. Here the CDR3 DNA reads TGCAGCGTTGATGGGGACAGGGGAACTAACTATGGCTACACCTTC.

Judged by abundance, this clonotype is medium-sized. The chain combines TRBV5-6 with TRBJ2-1; 8 nucleotides agree with TRBD2. There are 15 residues in the CDR3. Looked up from germline, CDR1 is SGHDT and CDR2 is YYEEEE. The trim removed 1 base at V and 10 bases at J, leaving 10 bases unmatched. The CDR3 DNA reads as TGTGCCAGCAGCTTGATGTCTAGCGGGCGTAGGGAGCAGTTCTTC. This codes for CASSLMSSGRREQFF.

The V gene is TRBV10-3, the J gene TRBJ2-1; D is tentatively TRBD1 or TRBD2 (5 bases each). The V end lost 6 bases, the J end lost 8 bases, and 20 bases lay between the germline ends. This CDR3 has 15 residues. Germline assignment: CDR1 ENHRY and CDR2 SYGVKD. CDR3 sequence reads: CAISFGAAVSDEQFF. The CDR3 DNA is TGTGCCATCAGCTTCGGGGCCGCCGTTTCCGATGAGCAGTTCTTC.

This clonotype was seen more than once but under ten times. This chain links TRBV27 with TRBJ2-5, with D possibly matching TRBD1 (5 bases). The V end lost 4 bases, the J end lost 5 bases, and 20 bases lay between the germline ends. This CDR3 is 16 amino acids long. Germline-derived CDR1 and CDR2 are MNHEY and SMNVEV (reference sequence). Written as DNA, the CDR3 is TGTGCCAGCAGTTCAAGGGGCGCCACGTCTCTGGAGACCCAGTACTTC. Protein: CASSSRGATSLETQYF.

This clonotype was found a few times. CDR3 region: CASSPDGQLYGYTF. The CDR3 region has the DNA TGTGCCAGCAGTCCGGACGGACAACTCTATGGCTACACCTTC. V and J are TRBV6-1 and TRBJ1-2, with D possibly matching TRBD1 (5 bases). The germline gives CDR1 MNHNS, CDR2 SASEGT. This CDR3 has 14 residues. Trimming shortened V by 5 bases and J by 4 bases, and 14 bases separated the two germline ends.

This clonotype is large. The CDR3 region has the DNA TGCAGCGTTCACAGGGGATCCCAAGAGACCCAGTACTTC. Its protein is CSVHRGSQETQYF. The rearrangement links TRBV29-1 to TRBJ2-5; TRBD1 matches at 7 bases. Trimming cost V 5 bases and J 1 base; bases outside gene matches: 4. Germline-derived CDR1 and CDR2 are SQVTM and ANQGSEA. This CDR3 comprises 13 residues.

The genes are TRBV19 and TRBJ1-1; no firm D call. The V end lost 7 bases, the J end lost 3 bases, and 18 bases lay between the germline ends. Per the germline V gene, CDR1 is LNHDA and CDR2 is SQIVND (reference sequence). The CDR3 covers 15 residues. The CDR3 DNA is TGTGCCAGTACCCTGTACGCGGGCCTTTACACTGAAGCTTTCTTT. As protein: CASTLYAGLYTEAFF.

This clonotype was seen only a few times. The chain joins TRBV5-1 to TRBJ1-4, with D possibly being TRBD1 (5 bases). The V and J ends lost 5 bases and 2 bases respectively, with 7 bases between them. Germline values: CDR1 SGHRS, CDR2 YFSETQ. The CDR3 has 13 amino acids. The CDR3 coding sequence is TGCGCCAGCAGGGGACGGACTAATGAAAAACTGTTTTTT. Protein: CASRGRTNEKLFF.

This clonotype is categorized as medium-sized. This chain joins TRBV6-1 and TRBJ1-1; no clear D. Deletions cut 3 bases from V and 0 bases from J, with 5 bases between. Germline V lookup: CDR1 MNHNS, CDR2 SASEGT. The CDR3 has 13 amino acids. The CDR3 sequence is CASSDILNTEAFF. The CDR3 nucleotides read TGTGCCAGCAGTGATATCCTGAACACTGAAGCTTTCTTT.

The chain uses TRBV10-1 and TRBJ2-7, with D perhaps given as TRBD1 or TRBD2 (5 bases each). V lost 2 bases to trimming and J lost 12 bases, with 20 bases between them. Per germline, CDR1 WNHNN and CDR2 SYGVQD (reference sequence). This CDR3 is built from 14 residues. The CDR3 DNA is TGCGCCAGCAGTGAGAGTACAGGACTCCCTTTGGCGTACTTC. Translation gives CASSESTGLPLAYF.

This chain uses TRBV6-5 with TRBJ2-3; the match to TRBD2 covers 8 bases. The germline CDR1 and CDR2 sequences are MNHEY and SVGAGI. J lost 6 bases, V lost 2 bases, and 1 base had no gene match. The length of the CDR3 is 13 residues. CDR3 DNA: TGTGCCAGCAGTTACCCGGGGGGGGATACGCAGTATTTT. Translation: CASSYPGGDTQYF.

This chain links TRBV7-9 with TRBJ2-1, with TRBD2 as a possible D gene (7 bases). With 7 bases removed from V and 1 base from J, the gap between germline ends came to 14 bases. Germline CDR1 and CDR2: SEHNR and FQNEAQ (reference sequence). The CDR3 has 15 residues. CDR3 in amino acids: CASTVGGGSYNEQFF. The CDR3 coding sequence is TGTGCCAGCACCGTGGGAGGGGGGTCCTACAATGAGCAGTTCTTC.

This chain connects TRBV6-1 to TRBJ1-3; possible D gene TRBD1, 5 bases. The V end was cut by 6 bases, the J end by 0 bases, with 9 bases between. There are 14 residues in the CDR3. In germline, CDR1 is MNHNS, CDR2 SASEGT. CDR3 in amino acids: CASSQTDSGNTIYF. As DNA, the CDR3 is TGTGCCAGCAGCCAGACAGACTCTGGAAACACCATATATTTT.